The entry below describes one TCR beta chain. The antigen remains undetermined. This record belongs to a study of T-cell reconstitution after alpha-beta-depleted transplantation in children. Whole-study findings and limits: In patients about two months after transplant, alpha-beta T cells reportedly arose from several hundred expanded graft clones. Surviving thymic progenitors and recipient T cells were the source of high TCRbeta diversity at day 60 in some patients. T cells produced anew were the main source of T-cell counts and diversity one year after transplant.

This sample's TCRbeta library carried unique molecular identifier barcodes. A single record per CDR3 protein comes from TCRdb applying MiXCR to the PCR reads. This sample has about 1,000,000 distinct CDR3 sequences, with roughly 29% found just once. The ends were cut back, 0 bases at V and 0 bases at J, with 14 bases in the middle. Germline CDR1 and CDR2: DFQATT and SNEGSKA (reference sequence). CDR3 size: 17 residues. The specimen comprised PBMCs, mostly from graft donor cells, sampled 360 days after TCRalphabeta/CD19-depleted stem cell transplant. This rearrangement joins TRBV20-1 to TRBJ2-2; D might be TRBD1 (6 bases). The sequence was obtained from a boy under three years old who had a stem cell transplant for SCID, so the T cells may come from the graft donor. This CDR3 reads CSARDVSRGSNTGELFF. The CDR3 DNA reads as TGCAGTGCTAGAGATGTCAGCAGGGGTTCGAACACCGGGGAGCTGTTTTTT.